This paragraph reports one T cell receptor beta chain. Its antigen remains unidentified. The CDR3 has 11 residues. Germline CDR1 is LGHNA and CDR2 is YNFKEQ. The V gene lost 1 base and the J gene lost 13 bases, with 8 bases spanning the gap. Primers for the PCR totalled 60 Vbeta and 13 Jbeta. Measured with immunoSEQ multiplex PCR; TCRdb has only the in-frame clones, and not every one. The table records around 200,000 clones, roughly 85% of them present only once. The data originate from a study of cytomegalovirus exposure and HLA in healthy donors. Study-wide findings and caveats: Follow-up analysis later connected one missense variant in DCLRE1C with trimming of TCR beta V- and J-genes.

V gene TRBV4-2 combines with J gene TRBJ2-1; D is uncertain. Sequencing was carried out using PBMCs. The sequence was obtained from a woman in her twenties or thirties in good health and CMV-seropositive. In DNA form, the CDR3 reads TGTGCCAGCAGCCAAGGTGACTTACAGTTCTTC. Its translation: CASSQGDLQFF.